What follows are 15 T cell receptor beta chains derived from one specimen sequenced in a study of blood T cell repertoires in COVID-19. Generated by immunoSEQ multiplex PCR, the TCRdb table keeps only in-frame clones and is missing some. The table shows 300,000 to 450,000 clones, with approximately 90% occurring only once. The sequenced material came from PBMCs or T cells enriched from blood (not recorded which). The receptors were sampled from a young woman who had recovered from COVID-19.

This clone has a single count. This chain links TRBV5-6 with TRBJ2-3; the D gene is possibly TRBD1 (5 bases). This CDR3 is built from 17 residues. Germline lookup yields CDR1 SGHDT and CDR2 YYEEEE. V lost 0 bases to trimming and J lost 3 bases, with 17 bases between them. The CDR3 sequence is CASSLDFGRVRTDTQYF. For the CDR3, the DNA is TGTGCCAGCAGCTTGGATTTTGGCAGGGTCAGGACAGATACGCAGTATTTT. Full variable domain (remainder filled in from reference TRBV5-6 and TRBJ2-3): DAGVTQSPTHLIKTRGQQVTLRCSPKSGHDTVSWYQQALGQGPQFIFQYYEEEERQRGNFPDRFSGHQFPNYSSELNVNALLLGDSALYLCASSLDFGRVRTDTQYFGPGTRLTVL.

This clone was detected a few times. This chain connects TRBV2 to TRBJ1-1, with TRBD1 matching over 8 bases. This CDR3 has 16 residues. Trimming cost V 0 bases and J 3 bases; bases outside gene matches: 6. Germline V lookup: CDR1 SNHLY, CDR2 FYNNEI. This chain's CDR3 is CASSEALTGGYTEAFF. CDR3 nucleotides: TGTGCCAGCAGTGAAGCGCTCACAGGGGGATACACTGAAGCTTTCTTT.

J is TRBJ1-2 and V is TRBV3-1 (or the pseudogene TRBV3-2); 8 bases fit TRBD1. The CDR3 is 14 residues long. The V gene end was trimmed by 1 base and the J gene end by 4 bases; junction bases not matched to a gene: 2. CDR1 and CDR2 (germline): LGHDT, YNNKEL (reference sequence). CDR3 DNA sequence: TGTGCCAGCAGCCAAGCAGGGGGCCCCTATGGCTACACCTTC. Protein: CASSQAGGPYGYTF.

This chain joins TRBV11-2 and TRBJ2-1; 12 bases align to TRBD2. Looked up from germline, CDR1 is SGHAT and CDR2 is FQNNGV. The CDR3 is 15 amino acids. The trim removed 5 bases at V and 4 bases at J, leaving 3 bases unmatched. The CDR3 DNA reads as TGTGCCAGCAGCCAAGGACTAGCGGGGTACAATGAGCAGTTCTTC. Protein product: CASSQGLAGYNEQFF. The variable domain in full, with the rest retrieved from reference TRBV11-2 and TRBJ2-1, is EAGVAQSPRYKIIEKRQSVAFWCNPISGHATLYWYQQILGQGPKLLIQFQNNGVVDDSQLPKDRFSAERLKGVDSTLKIQPAKLEDSAVYLCASSQGLAGYNEQFFGPGTRLTVL.

The chain joins TRBV7-8 to TRBJ1-5; D is unresolved. The CDR3 consists of 15 residues. The V gene's germline CDR1 is SGHVS and CDR2 FQNEAQ. V was cut by 2 bases and J by 3 bases, with 11 bases left in between. In DNA form, the CDR3 reads TGTGCCAGCAGCTTACAGGTTTTATCCAATCAGCCCCAGCATTTT. The encoded protein is CASSLQVLSNQPQHF. Using reference TRBV7-8 and TRBJ1-5 for the parts outside the CDR3, the full variable domain is GAGVSQSPRYKVAKRGQDVALRCDPISGHVSLFWYQQALGQGPEFLTYFQNEAQLDKSGLPSDRFFAERPEGSVSTLKIQRTQQEDSAVYLCASSLQVLSNQPQHFGDGTRLSIL.

This clone turned up a few times. CDR3 region: CASSVSANRIEAFF. Here the CDR3 DNA reads TGTGCCAGCAGCGTTAGTGCCAACAGAATTGAAGCTTTCTTT. The V call is TRBV9, the J call TRBJ1-1; D gene ambiguous. This CDR3 has 14 amino acids. Trimming took 2 bases from V and 7 from J, leaving 15 bases between them. Germline-derived CDR1 and CDR2 are SGDLS and YYNGEE.

This clone was found a few times. The chain has TRBV4-1 and TRBJ1-4, with D possibly matching TRBD1 (6 bases). This CDR3 region has 17 residues. V lost 4 bases and J lost 0, with 15 bases in between. The germline V gene encodes CDR1 MGHRA and CDR2 YSYEKL. CDR3 sequence reads: CASSLQGVPTTNEKLFF. The CDR3 DNA is TGCGCCAGCAGCCTACAGGGTGTGCCCACAACTAATGAAAAACTGTTTTTT.

The chain is built from TRBV7-9 and TRBJ1-2, with 10 bases that match TRBD1. Germline trimming cut 5 bases from V and 2 bases from J; bases unmatched to any gene: 5. The germline gives CDR1 SEHNR, CDR2 FQNEAQ (reference sequence). The CDR3 totals 15 residues. Written as DNA, the CDR3 is TGTGCCAGCAGCAGAGACAGGGGGCGGAACTATGGCTACACCTTC. The encoded protein is CASSRDRGRNYGYTF.

V and J are TRBV6-5 and TRBJ2-3; TRBD1 matches 7 bases. The V gene's germline CDR1 is MNHEY and CDR2 SVGAGI. The CDR3 sequence is 14 residues long. V shed 6 bases and J 3 bases; nucleotides not matched to a gene: 6. This CDR3 reads CASRPKQGTDTQYF. The DNA of the CDR3 is TGTGCCAGCAGACCTAAACAGGGGACAGATACGCAGTATTTT.

The V call is TRBV19, the J call TRBJ2-5; 7 positions agree with TRBD1. Losses at the gene ends were 1 base for V and 3 bases for J; bases not matched to a gene: 2. CDR1 and CDR2 (germline): LNHDA, SQIVND (reference sequence). This CDR3 has 14 residues. The chain's CDR3 is CASSIGDRKETQYF. CDR3 DNA: TGTGCCAGTAGTATAGGGGACAGAAAAGAGACCCAGTACTTC.

The V and J genes are TRBV18 and TRBJ2-7, with 9 bases identical to TRBD1. Looked up from germline, CDR1 is KGHSH and CDR2 is LQKENI. The CDR3 contains 16 residues. Germline trimming cut 6 bases from V and 5 bases from J; bases unmatched to any gene: 14. CDR3 DNA: TGTGCCAGCTCCCCTGGGTCCGGGACAGGGTTTCACGAGCAGTACTTC. This translates into CASSPGSGTGFHEQYF.

The chain uses TRBV20-1 and TRBJ1-1; D uncertain. The CDR3 runs 10 residues. The germline gives CDR1 DFQATT, CDR2 SNEGSKA (reference sequence). V was trimmed by 3 bases and J by 10 bases, leaving 9 bases between them. This CDR3 is CSASLPLAFF. DNA for the CDR3: TGCAGTGCTAGTCTCCCCTTAGCTTTCTTT.

This chain connects TRBV18 to TRBJ1-2; 10 bases fit TRBD1. This CDR3 contains 13 residues. Germline lookup yields CDR1 KGHSH and CDR2 LQKENI. V was clipped by 5 bases and J by 5 bases; unmatched bases: 2. CDR3 sequence: CASSAGQGYGYTF. CDR3 DNA sequence: TGTGCCAGCTCAGCGGGACAGGGGTATGGCTACACCTTC.

The chain joins TRBV29-1 to TRBJ2-5; 7 bases agree with TRBD2. Losses at the gene ends were 5 bases for V and 6 bases for J; bases not matched to a gene: 9. CDR3 length: 13 amino acids. CDR1 is SQVTM, CDR2 ANQGSEA, per germline. In DNA form, the CDR3 reads TGCAGCGTTTTACTAGCGCTTGGACAGACCCAGTACTTC. It specifies CSVLLALGQTQYF.

The CDR3 DNA reads TGTGCCAGCAGGGACAGGAGCGACACTGAAGCTTTCTTT. Encoded protein: CASRDRSDTEAFF. This chain uses TRBV6-4 with TRBJ1-1, with 7 bases fitting TRBD1. Germline CDR1 reads MRHNA; CDR2 reads SNTAGT. The CDR3 spans 13 residues. J lost 3 bases, V lost 6 bases, and 4 bases had no gene match.